The 20 T cell receptor beta chains in this list originate from one sample, sequenced in a study. TCRdb analysed the 5' RACE reads with MiXCR anew, one entry per CDR3 protein. The table lists about 13,000 distinct CDR3 sequences, 23% of them singletons, with approximately 2.8% in the top ten. The sample was naive CD4+ T cells sorted from blood. The subset was: naive CD4+ T cells, CD4+CD45RA+CD25-. The receptors here all came from a female donor with breast cancer.

This clonotype has at least ten counts. CDR3 sequence: CASSSLAGEPYNEQFF. The CDR3 DNA follows: TGTGCCAGCAGCTCTTTAGCGGGAGAACCCTACAATGAGCAGTTCTTC. The V call is TRBV9, the J call TRBJ2-1; TRBD2 matches at 9 bases. Per germline, CDR1 SGDLS and CDR2 YYNGEE. The CDR3 runs 16 residues. With V trimmed by 4 bases and J by 2 bases, 7 bases remained unmatched. Full variable domain (remainder filled in from reference TRBV9 and TRBJ2-1): DSGVTQTPKHLITATGQRVTLRCSPRSGDLSVYWYQQSLDQGLQFLIQYYNGEERAKGNILERFSAQQFPDLHSELNLSSLELGDSALYFCASSSLAGEPYNEQFFGPGTRLTVL.

By sample fraction, this clonotype is medium-sized. The chain joins TRBV7-9 to TRBJ2-5; D remains unclear. The CDR3 length is 13 residues. Germline CDR1 SEHNR, CDR2 FQNEAQ (reference sequence). V was trimmed by 1 base and J by 7 bases, leaving 10 bases between them. The DNA of the CDR3 is TGTGCCAGCAGCTTAGACAGACTTGGGACCCAGTACTTC. Translation gives CASSLDRLGTQYF.

The sample holds many counts of this clonotype. This chain links TRBV20-1 with TRBJ1-5, with 7 bases that match TRBD1. Germline loops: CDR1 DFQATT, CDR2 SNEGSKA (reference sequence). J gave up 2 bases and V 5 bases, and 6 bases lay outside the gene matches. CDR3 length: 14 residues. The CDR3 bases are TGCAGTGCTTGGGACAGCCAAGGCAATCAGCCCCAGCATTTT. This sequence encodes CSAWDSQGNQPQHF.

This clonotype is categorized as medium-sized (0.01 to 0.1%). The rearrangement uses TRBV7-2 and TRBJ1-5; 9 nucleotides match TRBD1. Trimming cost V 5 bases and J 6 bases; bases outside gene matches: 5. This CDR3 has 14 amino acids. Germline lookup yields CDR1 SGHTA and CDR2 FQGNSA. Here the CDR3 DNA reads TGTGCCAGCAGCCCGGGACAGGGTATTCAGCCCCAGCATTTT. It encodes CASSPGQGIQPQHF.

This clonotype was observed a handful of times. A much bigger clone sits one base away, suggesting this may be a read error. The chain joins TRBV6-6 to TRBJ2-7, with D possibly being TRBD2 (6 bases). Trimming pared 7 bases from V and 5 bases from J, leaving 15 bases between. Germline V gene lookup returns CDR1 MNHNY and CDR2 SVGAGI (reference sequence). This CDR3 has 13 residues. The CDR3 DNA reads TGTGCCAGCACCATCGGGAGTTCCCACGAGCAGTACTTC. This sequence encodes CASTIGSSHEQYF.

Ten or more counts support this clonotype. This sequence joins TRBV11-1 and TRBJ2-7; TRBD2 aligns across 8 bases. In germline, CDR1 is SGHAT, CDR2 FQDESV (reference sequence). The ends lost 3 bases at V and 4 bases at J; junction bases unmatched: 5. This CDR3 spans 14 amino acids. This chain's CDR3 is CASSFGLAGYEQYF. CDR3 nucleotide sequence: TGTGCCAGCAGCTTCGGGCTAGCGGGTTACGAGCAGTACTTC.

This clonotype has only a few counts. A much larger clonotype is one base distant, so this may be a read error. The chain combines TRBV6-6 with TRBJ2-3; a weak D match, TRBD2 (5 bases). The V gene's germline CDR1 is MNHNY and CDR2 SVGAGI (reference sequence). V lost 7 bases and J lost 4, with 9 bases in between. This CDR3 has 12 amino acids. The CDR3 DNA follows: TGTGCCAGCACCCGGGGTTCAGATACGCAGTATTTT. It codes for CASTRGSDTQYF.

In the case of this clonotype: A much larger clone differs from this one at a single base, so this may be a read error. The chain carries TRBV12-3 or TRBV12-4 and TRBJ2-7; the match to TRBD1 covers 7 bases. This CDR3 is built from 14 residues. Here the CDR3 reads CAGSLRGRLYEQYF. The CDR3 region has the DNA TGTGCCGGCAGTTTAAGGGGGCGGCTCTACGAGCAGTACTTC.

This clonotype was seen ten or more times. The chain joins TRBV7-6 to TRBJ1-5, with 7 bases that match TRBD1. CDR1 is SGHVS and CDR2 is FNYEAQ in the germline V gene. CDR3 length: 14 amino acids. J lost 3 bases, V lost 5 bases, and 4 bases had no gene match. The CDR3: CASSLGTVNQPQHF. The CDR3 nucleotides are TGTGCCAGCAGCCTGGGGACAGTCAATCAGCCCCAGCATTTT.

With regard to this clonotype: It may be a read error: a sequence one base away is much more abundant. The chain links TRBV5-6 to TRBJ1-1; D not certain. There are 16 residues in the CDR3. From germline, CDR1 is SGHDT and CDR2 YYEEEE. The germline V and J ends were trimmed by 2 bases and 0 bases, with 14 bases remaining between them. The CDR3 protein is CASSFVTAYMNTEAFF. The DNA of the CDR3 is TGTGCCAGCAGCTTCGTAACAGCGTACATGAACACTGAAGCTTTCTTT.

Worth noting for this clonotype: The junction departs from the called germline gene at one end, perhaps through a read error. The chain links TRBV6-5 to TRBJ1-2; no clear D gene. CDR3 length equals 14 residues. Germline V gives CDR1 MNHEY, CDR2 SVGAGI. This CDR3 is CASSLAGRGDGYAF. The CDR3 DNA sequence: TGTGCCAGCAGTTTGGCCGGGAGAGGCGATGGTTACGCCTTC.

This clonotype counts as medium-sized. The chain links TRBV30 to TRBJ1-2; tentative D call: TRBD1 (5 bases). The CDR3 consists of 15 residues. Trimming cost V 2 bases and J 3 bases, with 16 bases left between them. The germline V gene encodes CDR1 GTSNPN and CDR2 SVGIG (reference sequence). The CDR3 loop is CAWSPLGGYDYGYTF. Here the CDR3 DNA reads TGTGCCTGGAGTCCGCTCGGGGGATACGACTATGGCTACACCTTC.

This clonotype was observed many times. The gene calls are TRBV20-1 and TRBJ1-5; 7 bases are a match to TRBD1. Germline trimming cut 1 base from V and 2 bases from J; bases unmatched to any gene: 8. This CDR3 contains 16 residues. Germline V gene data show CDR1 as DFQATT and CDR2 as SNEGSKA (reference sequence). CDR3 bases: TGCAGTGCTAGAGGGGGCGGGACAGTTGGCAATCAGCCCCAGCATTTT. This translates into CSARGGGTVGNQPQHF.

This clonotype was seen only a few times. This could be a read error, since a much larger clone is one nucleotide away. This chain links TRBV6-5 with TRBJ1-3, with D possibly matching TRBD1 (6 bases). CDR1 is MNHEY and CDR2 is SVGAGI in the germline V gene. CDR3 length equals 13 residues. CDR3 residues: CASSEQGGNTTYF. CDR3 DNA: TGTGCCAGCTCGGAACAGGGTGGAAACACCACATATTTT.

This clonotype was seen a handful of times. Compared with germline, one end of the junction differs, possibly owing to a read error. The chain is built from TRBV11-3 and TRBJ2-5, with TRBD2 matching over 11 bases. Germline V gene lookup returns CDR1 SGHNT and CDR2 YENEEA. The CDR3 is 14 amino acids. In DNA, the CDR3 is TGTGCCAGCAGCCAGGGGACTAGCGGAGAGACCCGGTACTTC. Translating gives CASSQGTSGETRYF.

This clonotype is labeled medium-sized. The genes are TRBV24-1 and TRBJ2-5; TRBD1 agrees at 8 bases. Trimming removed 3 bases from V and 4 bases from J; junction bases left unmatched: 3. This CDR3 region has 14 residues. Germline CDR1 and CDR2: KGHDR and SFDVKD. CDR3 residues: CATSDTGTGETQYF. In DNA, the CDR3 is TGTGCCACCAGTGATACCGGGACAGGAGAGACCCAGTACTTC.

This clonotype was seen a few times. One base away lies a much larger clone, so this may be a sequencing read error. The rearrangement uses TRBV10-1 and TRBJ2-1; a possible D gene is TRBD2 (5 bases). The CDR3 consists of 14 residues. Germline V gene lookup returns CDR1 WNHNN and CDR2 SYGVQD (reference sequence). V gave up 3 bases and J gave up 6 bases, with 12 bases separating them. Here the CDR3 DNA reads TGCGCCAGCAGTGATGCTAGCTGGATCAATGAGCAGTTCTTC. Its protein is CASSDASWINEQFF.

This clonotype was observed at least ten times. The chain employs TRBV18 and TRBJ1-2; 7 bases agree with TRBD1. CDR1 is KGHSH and CDR2 is LQKENI in the germline V gene. The length of the CDR3 is 17 residues. V was pared by 0 bases and J by 1 base, with 8 bases of the junction left unmatched. The CDR3 nucleotides read TGTGCCAGCTCACCACCGCTGGGACAGCGAAGTAACTATGGCTACACCTTC. Translation gives CASSPPLGQRSNYGYTF.

This clonotype was picked up many times. V usage is TRBV5-1 and J usage is TRBJ2-1; TRBD2 matches 7 bases. Per germline, CDR1 SGHRS and CDR2 YFSETQ. CDR3 length equals 17 residues. J was trimmed by 0 bases and V by 4 bases; bases with no gene match: 10. The CDR3 region has the DNA TGCGCCAGCAGCGGAGGGGTCGGCGGGAGCTCCTACAATGAGCAGTTCTTC. Residues: CASSGGVGGSSYNEQFF. Full variable domain (outside the CDR3, taken from reference TRBV5-1 and TRBJ2-1): KAGVTQTPRYLIKTRGQQVTLSCSPISGHRSVSWYQQTPGQGLQFLFEYFSETQRNKGNFPGRFSGRQFSNSRSEMNVSTLELGDSALYLCASSGGVGGSSYNEQFFGPGTRLTVL.

The chain joins TRBV20-1 to TRBJ2-1; the match to TRBD1 covers 10 bases. Per germline, CDR1 DFQATT and CDR2 SNEGSKA (reference sequence). This CDR3 is 15 amino acids long. The J segment lost 10 bases and the V segment lost 6 bases, leaving 15 bases of the junction unmatched. DNA for the CDR3: TGCAGTGCCGCACGTCACCGGGACAGGGGTTACGAGCAGTTCTTC. Its protein product is CSAARHRDRGYEQFF.